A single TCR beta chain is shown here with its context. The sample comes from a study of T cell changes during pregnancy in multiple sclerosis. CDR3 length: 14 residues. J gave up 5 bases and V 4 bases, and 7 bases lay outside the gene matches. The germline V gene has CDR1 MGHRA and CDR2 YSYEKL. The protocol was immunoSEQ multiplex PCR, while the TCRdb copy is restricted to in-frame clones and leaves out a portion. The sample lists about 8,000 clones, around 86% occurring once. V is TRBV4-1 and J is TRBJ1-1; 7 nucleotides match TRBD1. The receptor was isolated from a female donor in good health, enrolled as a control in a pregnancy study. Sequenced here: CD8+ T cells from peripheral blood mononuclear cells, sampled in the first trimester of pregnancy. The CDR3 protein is CASSPGTAMTEAFF. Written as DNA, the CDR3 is TGCGCCAGCAGCCCGGGGACAGCGATGACTGAAGCTTTCTTT.